The 14 T cell receptor beta chains reported below all come from one sample, sequenced in a study of blood T cell repertoires in COVID-19 (TCRdb year 2020). Library construction relied on the immunoSEQ multiplex PCR assay. TCRdb re-hosts the immuneACCESS table, in-frame sequences only. Its copies lack some clones; in the studies checked, an unresolved V gene accounts for under half of them, and the cause for the rest is not known. The sample data list nearly 350,000 clones, and around 82% of these were observed just once. Roughly 3% of the sample is taken by the ten largest. The sequencing sample was made of peripheral blood. Source of these receptors: a man aged 25 to 40 with active or convalescent COVID-19.

This chain links TRBV4-2 with TRBJ1-5; D is unclear. Per the germline V gene, CDR1 is LGHNA and CDR2 is YNFKEQ. Trimming left V 0 bases short and J 10 bases short, with 19 bases between. CDR3 length: 16 residues. CDR3 DNA sequence: TGTGCCAGCAGCCAAGATCGCCCAGGTACGAATTTACCCCAGCATTTT. This gives the protein CASSQDRPGTNLPQHF.

The J gene is TRBJ2-5, the V gene TRBV28; D perhaps matches TRBD1 (6 bases). Trimming cost V 2 bases and J 1 base, with 14 bases left between them. CDR1 is MDHEN and CDR2 is SYDVKM in the germline V gene. This CDR3 has 16 amino acids. CDR3 residues: CASSLAPGQSQETQYF. CDR3 DNA: TGTGCCAGCAGTTTAGCCCCTGGACAGTCCCAAGAGACCCAGTACTTC. The whole variable domain, filled in from reference TRBV28 and TRBJ2-5, reads DVKVTQSSRYLVKRTGEKVFLECVQDMDHENMFWYRQDPGLGLRLIYFSYDVKMKEKGDIPEGYSVSREKKERFSLILESASTNQTSMYLCASSLAPGQSQETQYFGPGTRLLVL.

The chain joins TRBV27 to TRBJ2-3; 11 positions agree with TRBD2. V shed 3 bases, J shed 6 bases, and the junction held 2 bases outside the gene matches. Germline loops: CDR1 MNHEY, CDR2 SMNVEV (reference sequence). The CDR3 sequence is 14 residues long. The CDR3 region has the DNA TGTGCCAGCAGTTTGGCTAGCGGGAGGGATACGCAGTATTTT. Encoded protein: CASSLASGRDTQYF.

This rearrangement joins TRBV25-1 to TRBJ2-7; 9 bases agree with TRBD2. The CDR3 extends over 15 amino acids. Germline V lookup: CDR1 MGHDK, CDR2 SYGVNS. With 5 bases clipped from V and 0 bases from J, the junction kept 5 bases outside the gene matches. The CDR3 coding sequence is TGTGCCAGCAGTCAACTAGCGGGTGCCTCCTACGAGCAGTACTTC. Amino acids: CASSQLAGASYEQYF.

The V call is TRBV2, the J call TRBJ1-2; D uncertain. CDR1 and CDR2 (germline): SNHLY, FYNNEI. Trimming removed 4 bases at V and 6 bases at J, with 18 bases between. The CDR3 runs to 15 residues. CDR3 amino acids: CASSAITVMGDGYTF. CDR3 sequence (DNA): TGTGCCAGCAGTGCCATTACAGTAATGGGAGATGGCTACACCTTC.

The chain joins TRBV7-8 to TRBJ1-2; 7 bases align to TRBD1. Germline trimming cut 5 bases from V and 6 bases from J; bases unmatched to any gene: 9. The germline gives CDR1 SGHVS, CDR2 FQNEAQ. The CDR3 runs 14 residues. CDR3 protein: CASSPRTGLNGYTF. The CDR3 coding sequence is TGTGCCAGCAGCCCCCGGACAGGATTGAATGGCTACACCTTC.

For the CDR3, the DNA is TGTGCCAGCAGCTTAGACAGGGGGTTCCACAATGAGCAGTTCTTC. Protein: CASSLDRGFHNEQFF. V is TRBV11-3 and J is TRBJ2-1; 7 bases align to TRBD1. After removal of 0 bases from V and 5 bases from J, the junction contained 4 bases not matched to a gene. The CDR3 contains 15 residues. CDR1 and CDR2 from the germline V gene are SGHNT and YENEEA.

V usage is TRBV5-5 and J usage is TRBJ1-5; weak D call: TRBD1 (5 bases). The CDR3 has 15 amino acids. Trimming took 0 bases from V and 5 from J, leaving 12 bases between them. Per germline, CDR1 SGHKS and CDR2 YYEKEE (reference sequence). The CDR3 reads CASSLDDSYYQPQHF. In DNA form, the CDR3 reads TGTGCCAGCAGCTTGGATGACAGCTACTATCAGCCCCAGCATTTT.

J is TRBJ2-3 and V is TRBV24-1; 8 bases agree with TRBD2. Germline V CDR1 and CDR2: KGHDR, SFDVKD. Trimming at V came to 1 base and at J to 1 base, leaving 6 bases not matched to a gene. This CDR3 spans 17 amino acids. As DNA, the CDR3 is TGTGCCACCAGTGATTTACGGTCGGGAGGGGGCACAGATACGCAGTATTTT. This translates into CATSDLRSGGGTDTQYF.

This clone was seen only once. The chain is built from TRBV27 and TRBJ2-7; 7 nucleotides match TRBD1. The germline CDR1 and CDR2 sequences are MNHEY and SMNVEV (reference sequence). Losses at the gene ends were 3 bases for V and 7 bases for J; bases not matched to a gene: 15. The CDR3 extends over 16 amino acids. The CDR3 coding sequence is TGTGCCAGCAGTTTGTCACCGGGACAGAGCGCGGGTGAGCAGTACTTC. Its translation is CASSLSPGQSAGEQYF.

The chain combines TRBV12-5 with TRBJ2-1; 9 bases align to TRBD2. Per germline, CDR1 LGHNT and CDR2 FRNRAP. The length of the CDR3 is 16 residues. Trimming at V came to 4 bases and at J to 1 base, leaving 5 bases not matched to a gene. The chain's CDR3 is CASGWETSGSYNEQFF. The CDR3 DNA is TGTGCTAGTGGTTGGGAAACTAGCGGGTCCTACAATGAGCAGTTCTTC.

The chain has TRBV11-3 and TRBJ2-3; TRBD2 matches 10 bases. The V and J ends lost 5 bases and 4 bases, in that order; junction bases with no gene match: 21. There are 20 residues in the CDR3. Germline V gene lookup returns CDR1 SGHNT and CDR2 YENEEA. The CDR3 loop reads CASSLSPGLSGRTVADTQYF. The CDR3 DNA reads as TGTGCCAGCAGCCTCTCCCCCGGTCTTAGCGGGAGGACGGTTGCAGATACGCAGTATTTT. The whole variable domain, remainder taken from reference TRBV11-3 and TRBJ2-3, is EAGVVQSPRYKIIEKKQPVAFWCNPISGHNTLYWYLQNLGQGPELLIRYENEEAVDDSQLPKDRFSAERLKGVDSTLKIQPAELGDSAVYLCASSLSPGLSGRTVADTQYFGPGTRLTVL.

The chain links TRBV19 to TRBJ1-3; 7 bases match TRBD1. With V trimmed by 4 bases and J by 4 bases, 4 bases remained unmatched. The CDR3 sequence is 14 residues long. Germline V lookup: CDR1 LNHDA, CDR2 SQIVND (reference sequence). The CDR3 is CASSTDRAGNTIYF. The CDR3 DNA reads TGTGCCAGTAGTACCGACAGGGCAGGAAACACCATATATTTT.

The chain links TRBV20-1 to TRBJ1-2; tentatively, D is TRBD1 (6 bases). CDR3 length: 11 residues. Germline V gives CDR1 DFQATT, CDR2 SNEGSKA (reference sequence). The V end was cut by 1 base, the J end by 13 bases, with 13 bases between. The CDR3 DNA reads as TGCAGTGCTAGAGTATTGGACAGACTCACCTTC. Translating it yields CSARVLDRLTF.